This TCR beta chain was found in a study of blood T cell repertoires in COVID-19. On the study more broadly: Samples taken during acute and convalescent COVID-19 were collected in the United States, Italy and Spain. The analysed material was cDNA or gDNA that came from T cells, B-cell-depleted T cells, or PBMCs.

Per the study methods: It was from reference gene primer amplification that nucleated cell counts were estimated. Profiling relied on immunoSEQ multiplex PCR, and the TCRdb table lists in-frame clones only, not all of them. The V and J calls and clone size are taken from that table; D and trimming were inferred from the DNA. The profile shows under 200,000 clones, roughly 80% of them singletons. This clone has a handful of counts. This TCR derives from a human donor with acute or convalescent COVID-19. The donor label of this sample is uncertain. The sequenced sample was peripheral blood.

The CDR3 loop is CASKGLAGTGELFF. Here the CDR3 DNA reads TGTGCCAGCAAGGGATTAGCGGGCACCGGGGAGCTGTTTTTT. The chain is built from TRBV2 and TRBJ2-2; 7 bases match TRBD2. Germline V gene lookup returns CDR1 SNHLY and CDR2 FYNNEI. The length of the CDR3 is 14 residues. Trimming removed 7 bases from V and 4 bases from J; junction bases left unmatched: 6.